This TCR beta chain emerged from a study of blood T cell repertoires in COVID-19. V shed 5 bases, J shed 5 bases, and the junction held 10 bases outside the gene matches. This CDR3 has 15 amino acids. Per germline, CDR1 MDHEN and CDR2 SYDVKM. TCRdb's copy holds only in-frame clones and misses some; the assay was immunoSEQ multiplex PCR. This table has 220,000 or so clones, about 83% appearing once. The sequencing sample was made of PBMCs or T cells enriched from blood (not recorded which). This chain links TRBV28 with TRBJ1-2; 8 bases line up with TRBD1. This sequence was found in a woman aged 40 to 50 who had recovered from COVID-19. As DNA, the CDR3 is TGTGCCAGCAGTCCCCGGACAGGGTCGCGTTATGGCTACACCTTC. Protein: CASSPRTGSRYGYTF.